This T cell receptor beta chain was captured in a study of long-term antiretroviral therapy in people with HIV. Regarding the study as a whole: The blood, collected between the mid-2000s and the late 2010s, was possibly taken under older ART regimens. Subsequent to ART, diversity was augmented yet persisted below that of transplant donor controls.

This clone was counted once. What it recognizes is unknown. Researchers report immunoSEQ v3.0 was run at survey level. Assay: immunoSEQ multiplex PCR; the TCRdb copy retains only in-frame clones and omits some. The table records 20,000 to 25,000 clones, 65% to 85% of them present only once. This specimen was unsorted PBMCs, taken 1.2 years after starting antiretroviral therapy. The TCR originated in a woman between 40 and 55 years old with HIV.

The CDR3 bases are TGTGCCACCGCCTCTTCTGGGGGAGCTTACGAGCAGTACTTC. Protein sequence: CATASSGGAYEQYF. This sequence joins TRBV28 and TRBJ2-7, with D perhaps assigned TRBD1 or TRBD2 (5 bases each). With 10 bases removed from V and 4 bases from J, the gap between germline ends came to 20 bases. Germline V gives CDR1 MDHEN, CDR2 SYDVKM. The CDR3 consists of 14 residues.